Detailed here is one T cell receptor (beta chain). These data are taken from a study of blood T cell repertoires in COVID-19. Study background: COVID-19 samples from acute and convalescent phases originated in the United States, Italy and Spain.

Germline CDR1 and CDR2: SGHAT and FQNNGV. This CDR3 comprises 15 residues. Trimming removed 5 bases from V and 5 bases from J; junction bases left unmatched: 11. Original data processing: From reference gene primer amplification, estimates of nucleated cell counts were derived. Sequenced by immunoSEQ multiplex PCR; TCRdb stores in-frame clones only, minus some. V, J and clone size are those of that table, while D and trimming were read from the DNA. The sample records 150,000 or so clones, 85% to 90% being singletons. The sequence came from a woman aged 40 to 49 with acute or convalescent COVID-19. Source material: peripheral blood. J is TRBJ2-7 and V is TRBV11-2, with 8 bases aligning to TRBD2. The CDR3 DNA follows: TGTGCCAGCAGCCCTTACTTCGGGAGGGTCAACGAGCAGTACTTC. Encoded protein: CASSPYFGRVNEQYF.